This TCR beta chain was sequenced during a study of blood T cell repertoires in COVID-19. This CDR3 is built from 15 residues. With 6 bases clipped from V and 3 bases from J, the junction kept 11 bases outside the gene matches. Germline V CDR1 and CDR2: SGHRS, YFSETQ. Authors' processing steps: Amplified reference gene primers provided the basis for estimating nucleated cell counts. Profiling relied on immunoSEQ multiplex PCR, and the TCRdb table lists in-frame clones only, not all of them. V, J and clone size are those of that table, while D and trimming were read from the DNA. This sample has roughly 55,000 clones, with roughly 87% found just once.

The receptor was derived from a man aged 50 to 59 with active COVID-19. Source material: peripheral blood. This chain uses TRBV5-1 with TRBJ1-2; 7 bases are a match to TRBD1. The CDR3 spells CASTFGDRAYYGYTF. Here the CDR3 DNA reads TGCGCCAGCACGTTTGGTGACAGGGCGTACTATGGCTACACCTTC.